This TCR beta chain was obtained from a study of blood T cell repertoires in COVID-19. Study at large: Nucleic acid was either cDNA or gDNA, and it came from T cells, B-cell-depleted T cells, or PBMCs.

In the authors' methods: Reference gene primers were amplified, and this amplification served to estimate nucleated cell counts. Clones were read by immunoSEQ multiplex PCR, and TCRdb kept only the in-frame ones, dropping some. V and J calls and clone size are those listed in that table; D and trimming were worked out from the DNA. The sample holds roughly 58,000 clones; roughly 84% are singletons and the top ten take more than 15%. The sequencing input was peripheral blood. This receptor was identified in a man between 65 and 80 years old with active COVID-19.

The CDR3 protein is CATSDAGTTYEQYF. CDR3 DNA: TGTGCCACCAGTGATGCCGGGACTACCTACGAGCAGTACTTC. The chain links TRBV24-1 to TRBJ2-7; 7 bases line up with TRBD2. The germline V gene encodes CDR1 KGHDR and CDR2 SFDVKD. V lost 3 bases and J lost 2; bases outside the gene matches: 3. This CDR3 is 14 amino acids long.